These T cell receptor beta chains were read from a single sample in a study of blood T cell repertoires in COVID-19. Sequencing was performed with immunoSEQ multiplex PCR; in TCRdb, only in-frame clones are kept and a portion is missing. The data show approximately 150,000 clones, with approximately 87% seen just once and approximately 4% held by the top ten. Sequenced sample: peripheral blood. These receptors all come from a woman aged 70-85 years with acute or convalescent COVID-19. Each CDR3 is given with its conserved first and last residue. A D gene is named only where the DNA matches it firmly. Clone size appears in some rows only: once, few, many, or a class for an expanded clone.

d_call	v_call	j_call	clone_size	cdr3_aa	cdr3_nt
-	TRBV7-9	TRBJ2-2	-	CASSRGRQQGSRVAGELFF	TGTGCCAGCAGCCGAGGCCGACAACAGGGTTCCCGTGTAGCCGGGGAGCTGTTTTTT
TRBD2	TRBV15	TRBJ2-5	-	CATSRDGAGVGETQYF	TGTGCCACCAGCAGAGACGGGGCGGGAGTAGGGGAGACCCAGTACTTC
-	TRBV28	TRBJ2-7	-	CASSLARGAGSSYEQYF	TGTGCCAGCAGTTTAGCCCGGGGGGCAGGAAGCAGCTACGAGCAGTACTTC
-	TRBV6-6	TRBJ1-3	-	CAVQGKAGNTIYF	TGTGCCGTGCAGGGAAAAGCTGGAAACACCATATATTTT
-	TRBV24-1	TRBJ1-2	-	CATSDMTGDGYTF	TGTGCCACCAGTGATATGACAGGTGATGGCTACACCTTC
TRBD1	TRBV29-1	TRBJ2-5	-	CSARDSNLETQYF	TGCAGCGCCCGGGACAGCAACTTAGAGACCCAGTACTTC
TRBD1	TRBV4-3	TRBJ1-2	once	CASKRGGRITDGYTF	TGCGCCAGCAAGAGAGGGGGCCGTATAACAGATGGCTACACCTTC
-	TRBV2	TRBJ2-5	once	CASTWGQQYQETQYF	TGTGCCAGCACCTGGGGGCAGCAGTACCAAGAGACCCAGTACTTC
TRBD1	TRBV6-1	TRBJ1-1	few	CASSEASGGSPEAFF	TGTGCCAGCAGTGAAGCCTCAGGGGGTAGCCCTGAAGCTTTCTTT
-	TRBV3-1/TRBV3-2	TRBJ1-6	-	CASSLQGNSPLHF	TGTGCCAGCAGCCTGCAGGGTAATTCACCCCTCCACTTT
TRBD1	TRBV6-5	TRBJ1-5	-	CASTGQSNQPQHF	TGTGCCAGCACGGGACAGAGTAATCAGCCCCAGCATTTT
TRBD1	TRBV5-1	TRBJ2-7	-	CASSPRTGDNEQYF	TGCGCCAGCAGCCCCAGGACAGGGGATAACGAGCAGTACTTC
TRBD1	TRBV28	TRBJ2-4	few	CASSSGTGVAKNIQYF	TGTGCCAGCAGTTCCGGGACAGGGGTAGCCAAAAACATTCAGTACTTC
TRBD1	TRBV7-6	TRBJ2-1	few	CASSRGQGAYNEQFF	TGTGCCAGCAGTCGTGGCCAGGGGGCATACAATGAGCAGTTCTTC
TRBD1	TRBV6-2/TRBV6-3	TRBJ1-5	once	CASSQLRGPQPQHF	TGTGCCAGCAGTCAACTCAGGGGGCCACAGCCCCAGCATTTT
TRBD1	TRBV23-1	TRBJ1-4	-	CASRPPGQGNEKLFF	TGCGCCAGCAGACCTCCGGGACAGGGAAATGAAAAACTGTTTTTT
-	TRBV28	TRBJ1-4	-	CASSFGGGGNEKLFF	TGTGCCAGCAGTTTCGGGGGTGGAGGGAACGAAAAACTGTTTTTT
-	TRBV7-9	TRBJ1-6	once	CASSLKTDSPLHF	TGTGCCAGCAGCTTAAAGACAGATTCACCCCTCCACTTT
-	TRBV6-5	TRBJ1-5	-	CASSYSRLGDQPQHF	TGTGCCAGCAGTTACTCGAGATTGGGAGACCAGCCCCAGCATTTT
-	TRBV2	TRBJ2-7	-	CASSDWTNLNEQYF	TGTGCCAGCAGTGATTGGACTAACCTAAACGAGCAGTACTTC
-	TRBV19	TRBJ2-7	-	CASSRTSFPYEQYF	TGTGCCAGTAGCCGCACTAGTTTTCCCTACGAGCAGTACTTC
-	TRBV5-1	TRBJ1-6	-	CASSPATGTNSPLHF	TGCGCCAGCAGCCCAGCTACAGGGACCAATTCACCCCTCCACTTT
-	TRBV5-1	TRBJ1-5	-	CASSFLGGGQPQHF	TGCGCCAGCAGCTTCTTGGGAGGGGGTCAGCCCCAGCATTTT
TRBD1	TRBV30	TRBJ1-5	few	CAWSLGGAYQPQHF	TGTGCCTGGAGTTTAGGGGGCGCATATCAGCCCCAGCATTTT
TRBD1	TRBV19	TRBJ1-1	-	CASSHRGQNTEAFF	TGTGCCAGTAGTCACAGGGGACAGAACACTGAAGCTTTCTTT
TRBD1	TRBV28	TRBJ1-3	-	CASSSSTGGLGNTIYF	TGTGCCAGCAGTTCGTCGACAGGGGGCCTTGGAAACACCATATATTTT
-	TRBV10-3	TRBJ1-2	-	CAISDTGKAGYTF	TGTGCCATCAGTGACACAGGGAAGGCTGGCTACACCTTC
TRBD1	TRBV24-1	TRBJ2-3	once	CATSEAVTRTGVGADTQYF	TGTGCCACCAGTGAGGCCGTTACGAGGACAGGGGTTGGCGCAGATACGCAGTATTTT
-	TRBV6-1	TRBJ2-7	-	CASGEGPILYEQYF	TGTGCCAGCGGCGAGGGCCCCATTCTGTACGAGCAGTACTTC
-	TRBV27	TRBJ2-7	few	CASSLEFPLEQYF	TGTGCCAGCAGTTTGGAGTTCCCTCTCGAGCAGTACTTC
-	TRBV7-2	TRBJ1-4	-	CASSLEVSRGEKLFF	TGTGCCAGCAGCTTAGAGGTCAGCCGGGGAGAAAAACTGTTTTTT
-	TRBV5-1	TRBJ1-1	few	CASASGEANTEAFF	TGCGCCAGCGCCTCCGGGGAGGCCAACACTGAAGCTTTCTTT
TRBD1	TRBV6-5	TRBJ1-2	-	CASKNTGTGSSGYTF	TGTGCCAGCAAGAATACCGGGACAGGGTCATCTGGCTACACCTTC
TRBD2	TRBV18	TRBJ2-7	-	CASSPVARGSYEQYF	TGTGCCAGCTCACCGGTGGCGCGGGGGTCCTACGAGCAGTACTTC
-	TRBV4-3	TRBJ1-5	-	CASSQDYGRRGPQHF	TGCGCCAGCAGCCAAGATTATGGCCGTCGAGGGCCCCAGCATTTT
TRBD1	TRBV9	TRBJ2-2	-	CASSLRQGAPGELFF	TGTGCCAGCAGCCTACGACAGGGGGCGCCCGGGGAGCTGTTTTTT
TRBD2	TRBV6-2/TRBV6-3	TRBJ2-7	-	CASSRFPVPGGYEQYF	TGTGCCAGCAGTCGATTTCCCGTACCCGGGGGGTACGAGCAGTACTTC
-	TRBV5-6	TRBJ1-1	-	CASSLGVLMNTEAFF	TGTGCCAGCAGCTTGGGAGTGCTGATGAACACTGAAGCTTTCTTT
TRBD2	TRBV7-3	TRBJ2-1	-	CASSRPLAANYNEQFF	TGTGCCAGCAGCCGCCCACTAGCGGCCAACTACAATGAGCAGTTCTTC
TRBD2	TRBV24-1	TRBJ2-1	-	CATSDSASTIGLAGGEQFF	TGTGCCACCAGTGATTCCGCCTCGACGATAGGACTAGCGGGGGGTGAGCAGTTCTTC
TRBD2	TRBV27	TRBJ2-7	-	CASSPAGGVMYEQYF	TGTGCCAGCAGCCCAGCGGGAGGGGTTATGTACGAGCAGTACTTC
-	TRBV4-2	TRBJ2-7	-	CASSQDRQSHEQYF	TGTGCCAGCAGCCAAGATCGACAGAGCCACGAGCAGTACTTC
-	TRBV19	TRBJ1-5	-	CASSPRPLDGNQPQHF	TGTGCCAGTAGCCCTAGGCCCCTCGATGGCAATCAGCCCCAGCATTTT
TRBD2	TRBV2	TRBJ2-5	-	CASSREGKETQYF	TGTGCCAGCAGTAGGGAGGGGAAAGAGACCCAGTACTTC
TRBD1	TRBV27	TRBJ1-3	-	CASSLTGTGNTIYF	TGTGCCAGCAGCCTGACAGGGACTGGAAACACCATATATTTT
TRBD1	TRBV19	TRBJ1-2	-	CASSIEDRGYGYTF	TGTGCCAGTAGTATAGAAGACAGGGGATATGGCTACACCTTC
-	TRBV11-2	TRBJ1-2	-	CASSLTRGGTNYGYTF	TGTGCCAGCAGCCTAACGAGGGGAGGGACAAACTATGGCTACACCTTC
TRBD1	TRBV18	TRBJ1-5	-	CASSPPGQGLQPQHF	TGTGCCAGCTCACCACCAGGACAGGGGCTTCAGCCCCAGCATTTT
-	TRBV18	TRBJ1-3	-	CASSPRSGALGNTIYF	TGTGCCAGCTCACCACGGTCCGGAGCGCTGGGAAACACCATATATTTT
TRBD1	TRBV12-3/TRBV12-4	TRBJ2-2	-	CAVRGLTGELFF	TGTGCCGTGAGGGGGCTTACCGGGGAGCTGTTTTTT
-	TRBV7-8	TRBJ2-2	once	CASSLAIRYTGELFF	TGTGCCAGCAGCTTAGCGATTCGGTACACCGGGGAGCTGTTTTTT